The rows below give T cell receptor beta chains drawn from one sample of a study of graft-versus-host responses after intestinal transplantation. Their recognized antigens are unknown. Method: immunoSEQ multiplex PCR; TCRdb's copy keeps in-frame clones and lacks some. The sample includes fewer than 90,000 clones, about 94% of them seen just once. The specimen comprised unstimulated CD4+ T cells sorted from spleen or lymph node cells, sampled before transplant. These receptors were taken from a human donor who was the organ donor for an intestinal transplant. CDR3s include the opening cysteine and the closing phenylalanine or tryptophan. The order of the fields is V gene, D gene, clone size, J gene, CDR3 protein, CDR3 DNA. D genes are given only for firm matches. Only some rows state a clone size, as once, few, many or a class for expanded clones.

>TRBV5-1|-|-|TRBJ2-3
CASSLMSAGATDTQYF
TGCGCCAGCAGCTTGATGTCTGCAGGGGCAACAGATACGCAGTATTTT
>TRBV5-6|-|-|TRBJ1-1
CASSLEGRNTEAFF
TGTGCCAGCAGCTTAGAGGGGAGGAACACTGAAGCTTTCTTT
>TRBV10-3|-|-|TRBJ1-6
CAISSTGPSPLHF
TGTGCCATCAGTAGCACAGGGCCTTCACCCCTCCACTTT
>TRBV28|-|-|TRBJ1-4
CASSRTSTDEKLFF
TGTGCCAGCAGCCGGACAAGTACGGATGAAAAACTGTTTTTT
>TRBV7-3|-|-|TRBJ2-7
CASSLEPGYEQYF
TGTGCCAGCAGCTTAGAGCCTGGTTACGAGCAGTACTTC
>TRBV2|-|-|TRBJ2-1
CASSGPSNEQFF
TGTGCCAGCAGTGGACCTTCCAATGAGCAGTTCTTC
>TRBV14|-|-|TRBJ2-3
CASSPRGGDTQYF
TGTGCCAGCAGCCCGAGAGGGGGGGATACGCAGTATTTT
>TRBV18|-|-|TRBJ2-5
CASSPPNRFLYQETQYF
TGTGCCAGCTCACCACCTAACAGGTTTTTGTACCAAGAGACCCAGTACTTC
>TRBV18|-|-|TRBJ2-3
CASSPDTDTQYF
TGTGCCAGCTCACCTGACACAGATACGCAGTATTTT
>TRBV9|TRBD2|-|TRBJ2-7
CASSVGSSGAYEQYF
TGTGCCAGCAGCGTAGGAAGTAGCGGGGCTTACGAGCAGTACTTC
>TRBV5-1|TRBD1|few|TRBJ2-7
CASSGGQLSSYEQYF
TGCGCCAGCAGCGGGGGACAGCTGAGCTCCTACGAGCAGTACTTC
>TRBV7-8|TRBD1|-|TRBJ2-2
CASSFLGQGLPGELFF
TGTGCCAGCAGCTTCCTAGGACAGGGGCTTCCCGGGGAGCTGTTTTTT
>TRBV5-1|TRBD1|-|TRBJ1-2
CASSTGTGAYGYTF
TGCGCCAGCAGCACCGGGACAGGGGCGTATGGCTACACCTTC
>TRBV29-1|-|-|TRBJ2-3
CSVDGGLGDTQYF
TGCAGCGTTGACGGGGGGCTGGGAGATACGCAGTATTTT
>TRBV18|-|once|TRBJ2-5
CASLGVAEETQYF
TGTGCCAGCCTTGGGGTAGCGGAAGAGACCCAGTACTTC